In this sample, the clone carrying this T cell receptor (beta chain) turned up a few times. The antigen is undetermined. The sort gate was single viable CD3+CD4+CD8-CD45RO+ cells for memory CD4+ T cells. Produced via immunoSEQ multiplex PCR; TCRdb's table is partial and in-frame only. The data hold under 55,000 clones, with about three quarters observed a single time. This entry belongs to a study of memory CD4+ T cells and cytomegalovirus serostatus. Across the whole study: Healthy Belgian adult donors included roughly ten CMV-positive and some 24 CMV-negative people.

Trimming cost V 5 bases and J 0 bases, with 14 bases left between them. The CDR3 contains 16 residues. The germline gives CDR1 SNHLY, CDR2 FYNNEI. Study-wide findings and caveats: About two fifths of the roughly 150 known CMV-associated TCRbeta sequences appeared in CD4+ memory. A US-trained random forest predicted CMV serostatus with median AUC around 0.9.

Sequenced input: memory CD4+ T cells from blood. J is TRBJ1-5 and V is TRBV2; possibly TRBD1 for D (5 bases). The sequence derives from an adult in good health and CMV-seropositive. CDR3 amino acids: CASSRGPYNSNQPQHF. DNA for the CDR3: TGTGCCAGCAGTCGGGGCCCATATAATAGCAATCAGCCCCAGCATTTT.